This T cell receptor (beta chain) was identified during a study of T cell repertoires in cytomegalovirus infection. V was pared by 6 bases and J by 0 bases, with 14 bases of the junction left unmatched. CDR1 and CDR2 (germline): MNHEY, SMNVEV (reference sequence). The CDR3 has 18 amino acids. This clonotype came up many times. Antigen: not known. TCRdb redid the calling of the reads with MiXCR, one entry per CDR3 protein. The sample includes approximately 990,000 distinct CDR3 sequences, roughly 31% of them seen just once. The receptor comes from a human donor in good health (CMV status not recorded). Some clones in this sample may be carry-over from other donors' samples. Material: cultured CD8+ T cells from PBMCs, obtained from culture after CMV antigen stimulation. The chain couples TRBV27 to TRBJ2-3; 8 positions match TRBD1. The CDR3 sequence is CASSGGTGGGGSTDTQYF. DNA of the CDR3: TGTGCCAGCAGCGGAGGGACAGGCGGTGGGGGTAGCACAGATACGCAGTATTTT.